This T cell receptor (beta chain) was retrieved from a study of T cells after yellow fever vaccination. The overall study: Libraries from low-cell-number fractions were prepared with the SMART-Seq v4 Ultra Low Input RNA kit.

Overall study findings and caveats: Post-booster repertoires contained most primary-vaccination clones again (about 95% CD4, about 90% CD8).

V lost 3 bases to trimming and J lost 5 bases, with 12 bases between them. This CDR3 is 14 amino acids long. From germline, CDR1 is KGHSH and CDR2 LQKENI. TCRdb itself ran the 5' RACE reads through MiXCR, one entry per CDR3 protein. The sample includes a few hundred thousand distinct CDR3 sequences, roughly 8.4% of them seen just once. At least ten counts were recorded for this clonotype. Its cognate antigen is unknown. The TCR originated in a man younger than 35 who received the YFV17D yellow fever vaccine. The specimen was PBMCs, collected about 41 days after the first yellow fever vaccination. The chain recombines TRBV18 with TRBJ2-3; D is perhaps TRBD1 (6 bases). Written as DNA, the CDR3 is TGTGCCAGCTCACCCCAGGGGTTCCGAGATACGCAGTATTTT. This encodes CASSPQGFRDTQYF.